The rows below give T cell receptor beta chains drawn from one sample of a study of T cells in Graves' hyperthyroidism and ophthalmopathy. Using its own MiXCR run on the multiplex PCR reads, TCRdb lists one record per CDR3 protein. The sample shows 250,000 to 350,000 distinct CDR3 sequences, approximately 15% of them seen only once. Sequencing was done on a sample of blood. These receptor sequences come from a woman in her fifties or sixties with Graves' ophthalmopathy. CDR3s include the opening cysteine and the closing phenylalanine or tryptophan. D genes are given only for firm matches. The size field is filled for only some rows; it gives once, few, many or a size class.

>TRBV7-3|.|TRBJ2-7|many
TGTGCCAGCAGCTACGGACCGTCGGCATCCTACGAGCAGTACTTC
CASSYGPSASYEQYF
>TRBV20-1|TRBD2|TRBJ2-3|many
TGCAGTGCTAGAGGCAGCGGGAGTAAAGATACGCAGTATTTT
CSARGSGSKDTQYF
>TRBV20-1|.|TRBJ2-3|many
TGCAGTGCCACGGACGGGACTGGGGGTGTGAATACGCAGTATTTT
CSATDGTGGVNTQYF
>TRBV18|.|TRBJ1-2|many
TGTGCCAGCTCACCAACCCCGACTAACTATGGCTACACCTTC
CASSPTPTNYGYTF
>TRBV2|TRBD1|TRBJ1-5|many
TGTGCCAGCAGTGCCGCAGGGGGAGCATATCAGCCCCAGCATTTT
CASSAAGGAYQPQHF
>TRBV28|TRBD1|TRBJ2-7|many
TGTGCCAGCAGAACATCCTCCGGACAGGGAACCTCCTACGAGCAGTACTTC
CASRTSSGQGTSYEQYF
>TRBV6-2/TRBV6-3|TRBD1|TRBJ2-3|many
TGTGCCAGCAGTTACTGGGACAGGAGAGATACGCAGTATTTT
CASSYWDRRDTQYF
>TRBV6-1|TRBD2|TRBJ2-1|many
TGTGCCAGCAGTGCTAGCGGGGGCCCACCCAGCTCCTACAATGAGCAGTTCTTC
CASSASGGPPSSYNEQFF
>TRBV12-3/TRBV12-4|.|TRBJ2-2|.
TGTGCCAGCAGTTTCGGGGAAATCGGGGAGCTGTTTTTT
CASSFGEIGELFF
>TRBV7-2|.|TRBJ2-5|many
TGTGCCAGCAGCTCCCCCGGATGGACAGAGACCCAGTACTTC
CASSSPGWTETQYF
>TRBV2|TRBD2|TRBJ2-7|many
TGTGCCAGCAGTATGACTAGCGGGAGTGGCGACGAGCAGTACTTC
CASSMTSGSGDEQYF
>TRBV5-4|.|TRBJ2-2|.
TGTGCCAGCAGCTTGTACTTGGGGACGAACACCGGGGAGCTGTTTTTT
CASSLYLGTNTGELFF
>TRBV3-1|.|TRBJ2-2|.
TGTGCCAGCAGCCCACAGGGGAACACCGGGGAGCTGTTTTTT
CASSPQGNTGELFF
>TRBV19|TRBD1|TRBJ2-1|.
TGTGCCAGTAGATCGGACAGGGGAAGCTACAATGAGCAGTTCTTC
CASRSDRGSYNEQFF
>TRBV4-1|.|TRBJ1-4|few
TGCGCCAGCAGCCAAATCGGGGGAACTAATGAAAAACTGTTTTTT
CASSQIGGTNEKLFF
>TRBV7-2|.|TRBJ1-1|.
TGTGCCAGCAGACGGACCGCCATGGGCACTGAAGCTTTCTTT
CASRRTAMGTEAFF
>TRBV29-1|.|TRBJ2-3|few
TGCAGCGTTGAACCTTTGTCTATAACAGATACGCAGTATTTT
CSVEPLSITDTQYF